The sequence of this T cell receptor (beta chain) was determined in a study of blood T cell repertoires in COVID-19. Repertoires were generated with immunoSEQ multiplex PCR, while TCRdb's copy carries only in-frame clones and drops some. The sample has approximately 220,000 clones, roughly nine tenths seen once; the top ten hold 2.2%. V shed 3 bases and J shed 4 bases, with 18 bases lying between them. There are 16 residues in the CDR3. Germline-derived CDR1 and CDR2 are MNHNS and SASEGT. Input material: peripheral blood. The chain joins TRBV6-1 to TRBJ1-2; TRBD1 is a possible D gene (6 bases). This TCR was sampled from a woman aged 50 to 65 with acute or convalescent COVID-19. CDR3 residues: CASSELDSSLGYGYTF. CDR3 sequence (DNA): TGTGCCAGCAGTGAGTTGGACAGCTCCTTGGGCTATGGCTACACCTTC.